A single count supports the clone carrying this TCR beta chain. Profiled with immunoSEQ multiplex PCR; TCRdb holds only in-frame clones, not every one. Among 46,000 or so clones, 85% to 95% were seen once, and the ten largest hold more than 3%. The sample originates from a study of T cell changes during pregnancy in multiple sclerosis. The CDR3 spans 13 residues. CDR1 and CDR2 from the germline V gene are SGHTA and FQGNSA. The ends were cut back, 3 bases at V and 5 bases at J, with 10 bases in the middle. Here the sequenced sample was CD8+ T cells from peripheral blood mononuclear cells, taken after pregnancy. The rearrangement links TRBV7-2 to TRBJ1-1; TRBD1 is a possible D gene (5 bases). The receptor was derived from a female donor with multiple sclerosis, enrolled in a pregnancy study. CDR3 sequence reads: CASSLPGLTEAFF. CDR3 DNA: TGTGCCAGCAGCTTGCCAGGGTTGACTGAAGCTTTCTTT. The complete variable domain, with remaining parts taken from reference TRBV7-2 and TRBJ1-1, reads GAGVSQSPSNKVTEKGKDVELRCDPISGHTALYWYRQSLGQGLEFLIYFQGNSAPDKSGLPSDRFSAERTGGSVSTLTIQRTQQEDSAVYLCASSLPGLTEAFFGQGTRLTVV.